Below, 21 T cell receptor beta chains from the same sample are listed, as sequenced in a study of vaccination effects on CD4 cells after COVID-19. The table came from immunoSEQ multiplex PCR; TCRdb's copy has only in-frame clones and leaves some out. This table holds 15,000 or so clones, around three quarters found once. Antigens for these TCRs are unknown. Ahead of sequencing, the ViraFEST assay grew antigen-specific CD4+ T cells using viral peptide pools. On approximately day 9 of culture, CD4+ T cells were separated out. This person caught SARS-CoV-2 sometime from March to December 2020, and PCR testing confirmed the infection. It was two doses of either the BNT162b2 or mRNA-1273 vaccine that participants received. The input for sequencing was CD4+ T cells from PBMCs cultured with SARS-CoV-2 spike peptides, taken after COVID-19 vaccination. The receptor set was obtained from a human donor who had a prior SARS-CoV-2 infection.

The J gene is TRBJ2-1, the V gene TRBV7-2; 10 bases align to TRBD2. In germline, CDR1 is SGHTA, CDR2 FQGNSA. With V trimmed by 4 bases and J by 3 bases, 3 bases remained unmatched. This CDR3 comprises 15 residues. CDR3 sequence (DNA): TGTGCCAGCAGCTCAAGCGGGGGGGTCTACAATGAGCAGTTCTTC. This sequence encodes CASSSSGGVYNEQFF.

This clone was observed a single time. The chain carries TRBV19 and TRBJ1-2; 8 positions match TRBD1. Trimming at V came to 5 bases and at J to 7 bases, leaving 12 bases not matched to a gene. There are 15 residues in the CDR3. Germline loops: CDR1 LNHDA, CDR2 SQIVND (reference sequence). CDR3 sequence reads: CASSPPPDRALGYTF. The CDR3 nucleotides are TGTGCCAGTAGTCCCCCCCCGGACAGGGCTCTTGGCTACACCTTC.

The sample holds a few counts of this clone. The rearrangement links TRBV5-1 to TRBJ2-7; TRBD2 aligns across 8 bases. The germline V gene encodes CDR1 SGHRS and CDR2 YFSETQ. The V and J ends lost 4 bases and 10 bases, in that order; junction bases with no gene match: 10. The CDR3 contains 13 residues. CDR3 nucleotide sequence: TGCGCCAGCAGCACCGAACCCGGGGGGGATCAGTACTTC. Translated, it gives CASSTEPGGDQYF.

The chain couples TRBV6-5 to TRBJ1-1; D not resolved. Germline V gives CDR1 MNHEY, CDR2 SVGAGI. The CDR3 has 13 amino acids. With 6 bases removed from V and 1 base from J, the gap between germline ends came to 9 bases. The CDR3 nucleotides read TGTGCCAGCAGGCCCTGGGGGAACACTGAAGCTTTCTTT. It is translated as CASRPWGNTEAFF.

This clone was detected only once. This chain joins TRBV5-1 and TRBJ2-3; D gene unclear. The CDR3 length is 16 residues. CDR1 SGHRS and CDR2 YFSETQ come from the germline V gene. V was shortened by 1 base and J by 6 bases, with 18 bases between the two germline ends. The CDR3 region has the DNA TGCGCCAGCAGCTTGATGCAAGGGCTGCCCTCCGATACGCAGTATTTT. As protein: CASSLMQGLPSDTQYF.

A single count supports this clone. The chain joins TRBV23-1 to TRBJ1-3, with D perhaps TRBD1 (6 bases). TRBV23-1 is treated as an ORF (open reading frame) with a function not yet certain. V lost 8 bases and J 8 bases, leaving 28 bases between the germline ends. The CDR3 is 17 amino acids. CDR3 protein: CASLGLNRDNGQDTIYF. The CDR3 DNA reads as TGCGCCAGCCTAGGATTAAACAGGGACAACGGTCAGGACACCATATATTTT.

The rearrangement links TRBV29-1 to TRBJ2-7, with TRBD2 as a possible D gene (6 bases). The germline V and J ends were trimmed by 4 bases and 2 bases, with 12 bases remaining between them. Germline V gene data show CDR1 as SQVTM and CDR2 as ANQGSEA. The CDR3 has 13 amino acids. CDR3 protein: CSVAGGTAYEQYF. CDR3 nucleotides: TGCAGCGTTGCTGGCGGGACCGCCTACGAGCAGTACTTC.

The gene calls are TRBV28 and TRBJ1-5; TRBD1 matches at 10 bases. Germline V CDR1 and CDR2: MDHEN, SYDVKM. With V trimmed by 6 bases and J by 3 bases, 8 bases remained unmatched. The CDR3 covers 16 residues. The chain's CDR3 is CASSPRDRGFNQPQHF. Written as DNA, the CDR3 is TGTGCCAGCAGCCCTCGGGACAGGGGATTCAATCAGCCCCAGCATTTT.

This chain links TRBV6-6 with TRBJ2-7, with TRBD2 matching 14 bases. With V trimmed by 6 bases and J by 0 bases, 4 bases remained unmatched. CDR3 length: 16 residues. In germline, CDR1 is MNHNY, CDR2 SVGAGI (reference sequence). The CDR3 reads CASSRTSGRLSYEQYF. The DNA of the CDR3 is TGTGCCAGCAGCAGGACTAGCGGGAGGCTCTCCTACGAGCAGTACTTC.

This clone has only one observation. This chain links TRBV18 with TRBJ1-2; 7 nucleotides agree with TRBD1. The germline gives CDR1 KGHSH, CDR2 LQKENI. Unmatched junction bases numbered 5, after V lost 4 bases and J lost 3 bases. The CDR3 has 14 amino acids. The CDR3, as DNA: TGTGCCAGCTCACGGACAGGATCTGACTATGGCTACACCTTC. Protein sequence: CASSRTGSDYGYTF.

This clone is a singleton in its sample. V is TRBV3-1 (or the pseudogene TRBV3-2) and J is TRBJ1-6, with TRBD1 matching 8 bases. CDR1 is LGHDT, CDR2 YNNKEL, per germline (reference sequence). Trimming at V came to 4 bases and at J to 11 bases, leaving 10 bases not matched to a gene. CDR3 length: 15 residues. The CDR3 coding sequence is TGTGCCAGCAGCCGCTACGGGACAGGAACGGCACCCCTCCACTTT. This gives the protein CASSRYGTGTAPLHF.

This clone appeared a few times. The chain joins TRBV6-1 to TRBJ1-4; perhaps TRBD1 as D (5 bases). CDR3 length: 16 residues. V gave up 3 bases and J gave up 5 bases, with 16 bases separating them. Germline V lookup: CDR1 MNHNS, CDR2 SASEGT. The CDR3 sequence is CASSELPGGQNEKLFF. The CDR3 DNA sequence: TGTGCCAGCAGTGAGCTCCCGGGGGGTCAGAATGAAAAACTGTTTTTT.

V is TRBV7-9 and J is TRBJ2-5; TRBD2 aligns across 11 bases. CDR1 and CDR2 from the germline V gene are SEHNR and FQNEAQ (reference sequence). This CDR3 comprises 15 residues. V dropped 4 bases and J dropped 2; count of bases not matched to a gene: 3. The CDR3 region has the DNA TGTGCCAGCAGCTCAGGGACTAGCGGTCAAGAGACCCAGTACTTC. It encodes CASSSGTSGQETQYF.

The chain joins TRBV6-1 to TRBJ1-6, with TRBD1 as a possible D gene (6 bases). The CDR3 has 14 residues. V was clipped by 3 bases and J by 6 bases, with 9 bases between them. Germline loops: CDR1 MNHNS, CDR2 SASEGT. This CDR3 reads CASSDRGRNSPLHF. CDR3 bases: TGTGCCAGCAGTGACCGGGGGCGTAATTCACCCCTCCACTTT.

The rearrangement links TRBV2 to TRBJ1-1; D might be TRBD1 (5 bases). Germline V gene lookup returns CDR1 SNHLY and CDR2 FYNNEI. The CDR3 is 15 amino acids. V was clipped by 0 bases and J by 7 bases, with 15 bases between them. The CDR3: CASSEAGRGWGEAFF. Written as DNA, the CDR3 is TGTGCCAGCAGTGAAGCCGGGAGGGGATGGGGTGAAGCTTTCTTT.

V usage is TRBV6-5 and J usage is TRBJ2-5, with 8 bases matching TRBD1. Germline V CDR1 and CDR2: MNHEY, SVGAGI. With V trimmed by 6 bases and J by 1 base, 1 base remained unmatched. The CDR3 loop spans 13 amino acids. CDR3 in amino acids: CASSGQGQETQYF. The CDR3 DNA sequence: TGTGCCAGCAGCGGACAGGGCCAAGAGACCCAGTACTTC.

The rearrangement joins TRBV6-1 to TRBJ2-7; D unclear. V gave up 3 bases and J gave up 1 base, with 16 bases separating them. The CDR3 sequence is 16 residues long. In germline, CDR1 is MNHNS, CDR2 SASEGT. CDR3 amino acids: CASSEFEWPVSYEQYF. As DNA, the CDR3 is TGTGCCAGCAGTGAGTTTGAGTGGCCAGTATCCTACGAGCAGTACTTC.

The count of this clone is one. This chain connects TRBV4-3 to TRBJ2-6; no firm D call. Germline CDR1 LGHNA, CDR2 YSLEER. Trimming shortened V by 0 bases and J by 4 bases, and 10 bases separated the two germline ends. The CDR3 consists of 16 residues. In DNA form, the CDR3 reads TGCGCCAGCAGCCAAGACCCGGTCGGAGGGGCCAACGTCCTGACTTTC. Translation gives CASSQDPVGGANVLTF.

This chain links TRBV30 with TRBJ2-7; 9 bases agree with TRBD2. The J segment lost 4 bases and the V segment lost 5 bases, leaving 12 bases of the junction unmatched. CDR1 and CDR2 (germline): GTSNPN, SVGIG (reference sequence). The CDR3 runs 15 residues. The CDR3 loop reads CAWETGLANSYEQYF. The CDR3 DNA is TGTGCCTGGGAGACAGGACTAGCGAATTCGTACGAGCAGTACTTC.

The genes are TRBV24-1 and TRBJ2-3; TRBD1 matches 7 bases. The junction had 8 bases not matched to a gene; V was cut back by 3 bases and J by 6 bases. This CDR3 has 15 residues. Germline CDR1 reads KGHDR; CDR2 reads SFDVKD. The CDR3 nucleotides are TGTGCCACCAGTGATCCGGGACAGACTTTCGATACGCAGTATTTT. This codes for CATSDPGQTFDTQYF.

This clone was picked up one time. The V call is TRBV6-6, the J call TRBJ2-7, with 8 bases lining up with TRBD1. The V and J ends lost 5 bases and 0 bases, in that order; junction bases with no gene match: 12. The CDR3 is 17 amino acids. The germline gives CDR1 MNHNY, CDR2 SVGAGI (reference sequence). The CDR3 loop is CASSRLPGGGYSYEQYF. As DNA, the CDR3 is TGTGCCAGCAGTCGATTACCAGGGGGCGGATACTCCTACGAGCAGTACTTC.